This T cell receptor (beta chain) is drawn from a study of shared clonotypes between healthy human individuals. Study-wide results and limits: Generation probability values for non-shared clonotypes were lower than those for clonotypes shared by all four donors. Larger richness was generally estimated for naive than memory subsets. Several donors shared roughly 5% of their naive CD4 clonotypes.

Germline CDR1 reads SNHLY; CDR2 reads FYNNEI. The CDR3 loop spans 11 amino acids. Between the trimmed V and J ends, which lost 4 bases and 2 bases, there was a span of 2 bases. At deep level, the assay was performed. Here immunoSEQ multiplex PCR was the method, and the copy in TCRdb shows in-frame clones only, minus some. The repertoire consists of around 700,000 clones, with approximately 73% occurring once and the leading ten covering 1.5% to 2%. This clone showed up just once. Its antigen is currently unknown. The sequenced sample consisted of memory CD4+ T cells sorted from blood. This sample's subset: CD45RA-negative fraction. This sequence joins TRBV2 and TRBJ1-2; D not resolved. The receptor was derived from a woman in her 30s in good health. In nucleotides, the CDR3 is TGTGCCAGCAGTGCCAACTATGGCTACACCTTC. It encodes CASSANYGYTF.